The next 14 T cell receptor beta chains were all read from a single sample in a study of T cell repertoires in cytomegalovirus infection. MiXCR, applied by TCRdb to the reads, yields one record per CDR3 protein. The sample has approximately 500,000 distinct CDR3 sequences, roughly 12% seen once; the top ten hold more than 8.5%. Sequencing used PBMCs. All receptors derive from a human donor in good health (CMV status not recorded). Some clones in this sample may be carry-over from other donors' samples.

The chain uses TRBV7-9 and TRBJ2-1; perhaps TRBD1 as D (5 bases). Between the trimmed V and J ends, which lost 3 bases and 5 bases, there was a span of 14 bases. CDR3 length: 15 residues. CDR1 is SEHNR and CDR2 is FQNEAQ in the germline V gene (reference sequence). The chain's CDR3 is CASSFKGHGHNEQFF. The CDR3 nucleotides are TGTGCCAGCAGCTTTAAAGGACACGGACACAATGAGCAGTTCTTC.

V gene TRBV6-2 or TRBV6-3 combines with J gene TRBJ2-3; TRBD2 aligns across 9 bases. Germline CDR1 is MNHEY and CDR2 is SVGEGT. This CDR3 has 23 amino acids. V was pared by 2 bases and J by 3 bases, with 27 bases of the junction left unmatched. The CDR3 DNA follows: TGTGCCAGCAGTTACCCTATCTATTTCATAGCGGGAGCCACTAGCTCTGGGACAGATACGCAGTATTTT. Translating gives CASSYPIYFIAGATSSGTDTQYF.

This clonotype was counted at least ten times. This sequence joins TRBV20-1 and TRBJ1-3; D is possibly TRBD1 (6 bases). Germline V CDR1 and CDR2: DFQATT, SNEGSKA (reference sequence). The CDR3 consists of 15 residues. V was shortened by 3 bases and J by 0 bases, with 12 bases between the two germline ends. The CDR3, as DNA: TGCAGTGCTAGGGGGGACATCGGCTCTGGAAACACCATATATTTT. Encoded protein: CSARGDIGSGNTIYF.

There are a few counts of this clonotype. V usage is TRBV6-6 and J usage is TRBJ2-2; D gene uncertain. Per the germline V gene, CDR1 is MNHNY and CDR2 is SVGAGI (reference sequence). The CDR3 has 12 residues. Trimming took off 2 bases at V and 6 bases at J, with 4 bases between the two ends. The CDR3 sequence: CASSYKSGELFF. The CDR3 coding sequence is TGTGCCAGCAGTTACAAGTCCGGGGAGCTGTTTTTT.

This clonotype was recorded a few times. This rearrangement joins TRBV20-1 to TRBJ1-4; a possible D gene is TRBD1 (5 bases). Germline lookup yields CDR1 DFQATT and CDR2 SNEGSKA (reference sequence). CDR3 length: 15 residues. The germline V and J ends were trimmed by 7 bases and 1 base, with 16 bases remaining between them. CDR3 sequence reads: CSVPLGGGTNEKLFF. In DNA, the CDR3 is TGCAGTGTTCCCCTTGGGGGGGGAACTAATGAAAAACTGTTTTTT.

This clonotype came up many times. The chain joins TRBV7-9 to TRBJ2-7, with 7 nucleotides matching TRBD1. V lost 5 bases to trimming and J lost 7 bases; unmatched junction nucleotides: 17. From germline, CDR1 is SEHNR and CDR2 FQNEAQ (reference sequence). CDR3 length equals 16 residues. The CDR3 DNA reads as TGTGCCAGCAGCCTTGGGGAAGGAAGGGACAGATGGGAGCAGTACTTC. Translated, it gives CASSLGEGRDRWEQYF.

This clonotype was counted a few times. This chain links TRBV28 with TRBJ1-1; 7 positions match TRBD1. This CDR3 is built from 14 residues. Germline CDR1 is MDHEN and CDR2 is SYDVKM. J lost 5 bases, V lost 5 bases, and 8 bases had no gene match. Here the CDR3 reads CASSPDRTGTEAFF. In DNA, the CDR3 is TGTGCCAGCAGTCCGGACAGGACTGGGACTGAAGCTTTCTTT.

The CDR3 DNA follows: TGTGCCAGCAGCCTAGTCACCGGGACAGCAAACATTCAGTACTTC. As protein: CASSLVTGTANIQYF. V and J are TRBV3-1 and TRBJ2-4, with 7 bases fitting TRBD1. The CDR3 covers 15 residues. CDR1 LGHDT and CDR2 YNNKEL come from the germline V gene (reference sequence). The V gene end was trimmed by 4 bases and the J gene end by 6 bases; junction bases not matched to a gene: 9.

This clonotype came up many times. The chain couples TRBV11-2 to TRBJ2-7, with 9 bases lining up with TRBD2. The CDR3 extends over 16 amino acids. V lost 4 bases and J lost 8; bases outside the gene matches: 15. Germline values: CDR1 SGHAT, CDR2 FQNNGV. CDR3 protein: CASSYHPGLAPPQQYF. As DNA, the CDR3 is TGTGCCAGCAGCTACCATCCGGGACTAGCCCCTCCCCAGCAGTACTTC. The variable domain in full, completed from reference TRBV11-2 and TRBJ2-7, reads EAGVAQSPRYKIIEKRQSVAFWCNPISGHATLYWYQQILGQGPKLLIQFQNNGVVDDSQLPKDRFSAERLKGVDSTLKIQPAKLEDSAVYLCASSYHPGLAPPQQYFGPGTRLTVT.

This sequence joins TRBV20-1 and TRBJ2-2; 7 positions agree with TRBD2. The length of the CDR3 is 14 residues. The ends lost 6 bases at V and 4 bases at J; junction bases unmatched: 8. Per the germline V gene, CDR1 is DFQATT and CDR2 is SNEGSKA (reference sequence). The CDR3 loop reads CSAPRDYATGELFF. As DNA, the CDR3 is TGCAGTGCACCACGGGACTATGCCACCGGGGAGCTGTTTTTT.

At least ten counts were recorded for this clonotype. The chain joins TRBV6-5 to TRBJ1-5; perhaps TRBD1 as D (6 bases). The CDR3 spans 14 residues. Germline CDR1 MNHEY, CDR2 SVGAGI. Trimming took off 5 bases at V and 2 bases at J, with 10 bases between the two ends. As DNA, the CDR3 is TGTGCCAGCAGTCCCTACAGGGGCAATCAGCCCCAGCATTTT. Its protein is CASSPYRGNQPQHF.

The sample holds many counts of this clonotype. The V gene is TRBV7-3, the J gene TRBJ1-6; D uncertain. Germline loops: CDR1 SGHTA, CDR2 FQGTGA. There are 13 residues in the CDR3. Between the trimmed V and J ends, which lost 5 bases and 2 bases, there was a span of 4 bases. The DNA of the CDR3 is TGTGCCAGCAGCCCGACCTATAATTCACCCCTCCACTTT. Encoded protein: CASSPTYNSPLHF.

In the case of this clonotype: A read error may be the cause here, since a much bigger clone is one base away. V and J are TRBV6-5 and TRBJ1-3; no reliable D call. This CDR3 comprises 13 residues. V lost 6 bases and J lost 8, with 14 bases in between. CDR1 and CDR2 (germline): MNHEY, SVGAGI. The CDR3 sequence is CASSRFTGDTIYF. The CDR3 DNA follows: TGTGCCAGCAGCCGGTTCACGGGAGACACCATATATTTT.

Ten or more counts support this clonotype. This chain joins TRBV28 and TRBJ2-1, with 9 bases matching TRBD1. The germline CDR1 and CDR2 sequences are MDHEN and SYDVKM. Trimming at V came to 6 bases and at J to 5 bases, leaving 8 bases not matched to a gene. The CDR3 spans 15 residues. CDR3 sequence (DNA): TGTGCCAGCAGGGTTGAACAGGGGGCCCACAATGAGCAGTTCTTC. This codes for CASRVEQGAHNEQFF. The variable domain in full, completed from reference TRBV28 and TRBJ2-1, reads DVKVTQSSRYLVKRTGEKVFLECVQDMDHENMFWYRQDPGLGLRLIYFSYDVKMKEKGDIPEGYSVSREKKERFSLILESASTNQTSMYLCASRVEQGAHNEQFFGPGTRLTVL.